The sequence of this T cell receptor (beta chain) was determined in a study of Ad26.COV2.S vaccination and SARS-CoV-2 variants. At the level of the study: Donor was in the COV1001 Ad26.COV2.S trial arm. The authors gave Ad26.COV2.S intramuscularly, either once or twice 56 days apart. Study-wide points: Placebo recipients showed lower spike-specific TCR breadth than vaccinees. There was reportedly substantial breadth in spike-specific CD8+ and CD4+ T cell responses after vaccination.

Treatment in this sample: over 15 received Ad26.COV2.S at low or high dose, single or two shots; about five received placebo; per-sample allocation not given. Day 63 after the first injection of vaccine or placebo was the sampling time. The V gene's germline CDR1 is SGHAT and CDR2 FQNNGV. The CDR3 is made up of 17 amino acids. J gave up 8 bases and V 0 bases, and 7 bases lay outside the gene matches. A note on this clone: Its antigen is undetermined.

Produced via immunoSEQ multiplex PCR; TCRdb's table is partial and in-frame only. Of some 640,000 clones listed, about 90% are singletons. Sequencing used peripheral blood, obtained in a trial of Ad26.COV2.S vaccine versus placebo. This sequence was found in a person aged 18 to 65 who received the Ad26.COV2.S COVID-19 vaccine or a placebo. The genes are TRBV11-2 and TRBJ2-1; 13 nucleotides align to TRBD2. CDR3 protein: CASSLDLRLAGGDEQFF. The CDR3 DNA reads TGTGCCAGCAGCTTAGATCTGAGACTAGCGGGAGGTGATGAGCAGTTCTTC.